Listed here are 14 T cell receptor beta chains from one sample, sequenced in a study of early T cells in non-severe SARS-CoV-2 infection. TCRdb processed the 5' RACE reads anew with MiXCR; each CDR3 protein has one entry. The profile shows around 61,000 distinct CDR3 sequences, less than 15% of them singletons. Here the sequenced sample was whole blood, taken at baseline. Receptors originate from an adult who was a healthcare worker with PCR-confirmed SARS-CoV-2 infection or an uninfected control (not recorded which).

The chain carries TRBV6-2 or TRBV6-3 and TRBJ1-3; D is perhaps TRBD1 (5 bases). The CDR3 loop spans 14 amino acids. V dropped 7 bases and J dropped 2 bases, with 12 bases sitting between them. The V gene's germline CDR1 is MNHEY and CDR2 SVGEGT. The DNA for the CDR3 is TGTGCCAGCACCGCACCAGGGACTGGAAACACCATATATTTT. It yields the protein CASTAPGTGNTIYF.

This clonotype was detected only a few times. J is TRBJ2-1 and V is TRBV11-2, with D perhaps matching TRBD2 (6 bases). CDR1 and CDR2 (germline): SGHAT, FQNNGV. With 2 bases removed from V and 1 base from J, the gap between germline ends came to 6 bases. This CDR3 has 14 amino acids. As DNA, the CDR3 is TGTGCCAGCAGCTTACGGGGGTCCTACAATGAGCAGTTCTTC. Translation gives CASSLRGSYNEQFF.

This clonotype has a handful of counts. The CDR3 sequence is CASSERRTTYNEQFF. The CDR3 DNA reads TGTGCCAGCAGTGAACGACGGACCACCTACAATGAGCAGTTCTTC. V and J are TRBV2 and TRBJ2-1; no firm D call. V lost 2 bases to trimming and J lost 2 bases, with 10 bases between them. CDR3 length equals 15 residues. Germline V gene sequence: CDR1 SNHLY, CDR2 FYNNEI.

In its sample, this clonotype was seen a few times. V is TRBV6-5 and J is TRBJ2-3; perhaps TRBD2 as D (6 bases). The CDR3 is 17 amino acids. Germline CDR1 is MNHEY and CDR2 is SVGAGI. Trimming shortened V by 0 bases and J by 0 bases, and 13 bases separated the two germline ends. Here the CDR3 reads CASSYSREDLSTDTQYF. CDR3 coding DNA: TGTGCCAGCAGTTACTCGAGGGAGGACCTTAGCACAGATACGCAGTATTTT.

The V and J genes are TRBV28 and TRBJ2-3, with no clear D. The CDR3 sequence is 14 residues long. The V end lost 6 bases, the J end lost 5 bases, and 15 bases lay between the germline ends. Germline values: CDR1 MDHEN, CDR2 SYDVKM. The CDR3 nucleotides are TGTGCCAGCAGCCAGGAACTGCGCGGAGATACGCAGTATTTT. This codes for CASSQELRGDTQYF.

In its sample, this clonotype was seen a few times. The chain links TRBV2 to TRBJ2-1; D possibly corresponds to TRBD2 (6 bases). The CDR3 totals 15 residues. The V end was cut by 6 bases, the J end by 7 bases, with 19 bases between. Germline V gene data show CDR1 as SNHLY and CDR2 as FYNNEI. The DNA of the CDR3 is TGTGCCAGCAGCCCATACGGGAGAGGTAGTAATGAGCAGTTCTTC. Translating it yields CASSPYGRGSNEQFF.

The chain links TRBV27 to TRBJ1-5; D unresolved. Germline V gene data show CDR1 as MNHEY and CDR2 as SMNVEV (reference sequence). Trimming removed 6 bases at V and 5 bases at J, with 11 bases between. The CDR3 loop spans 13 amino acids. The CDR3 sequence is CASSQSGDQPQHF. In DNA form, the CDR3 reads TGTGCCAGCAGCCAATCAGGAGATCAGCCCCAGCATTTT.

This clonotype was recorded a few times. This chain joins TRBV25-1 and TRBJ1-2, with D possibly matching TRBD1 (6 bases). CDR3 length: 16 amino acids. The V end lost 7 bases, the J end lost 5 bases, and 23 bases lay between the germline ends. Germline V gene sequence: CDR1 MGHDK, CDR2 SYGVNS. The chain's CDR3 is CASTTGKRGELYGYTF. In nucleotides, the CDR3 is TGTGCCAGCACAACAGGGAAGCGGGGGGAGCTATATGGCTACACCTTC.

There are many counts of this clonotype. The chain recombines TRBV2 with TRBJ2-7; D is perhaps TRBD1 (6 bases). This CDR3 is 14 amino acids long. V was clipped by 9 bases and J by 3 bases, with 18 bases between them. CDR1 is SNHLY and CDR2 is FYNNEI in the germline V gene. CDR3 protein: CASRLRTDYYEQYF. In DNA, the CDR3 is TGTGCCAGTCGCCTTCGGACAGACTACTACGAGCAGTACTTC.

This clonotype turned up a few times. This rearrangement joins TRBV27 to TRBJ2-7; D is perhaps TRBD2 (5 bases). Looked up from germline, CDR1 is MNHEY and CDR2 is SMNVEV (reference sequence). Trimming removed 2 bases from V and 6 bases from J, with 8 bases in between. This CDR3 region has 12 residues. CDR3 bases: TGTGCCAGCAGTTTAGGAGGTCTCGAGCAGTACTTC. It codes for CASSLGGLEQYF.

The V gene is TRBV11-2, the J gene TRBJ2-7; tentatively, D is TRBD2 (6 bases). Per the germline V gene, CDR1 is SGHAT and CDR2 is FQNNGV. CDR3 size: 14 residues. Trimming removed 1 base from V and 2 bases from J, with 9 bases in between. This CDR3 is CASSLVAAAYEQYF. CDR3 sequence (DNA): TGTGCCAGCAGCTTAGTAGCGGCTGCCTACGAGCAGTACTTC. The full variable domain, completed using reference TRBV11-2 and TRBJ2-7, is EAGVAQSPRYKIIEKRQSVAFWCNPISGHATLYWYQQILGQGPKLLIQFQNNGVVDDSQLPKDRFSAERLKGVDSTLKIQPAKLEDSAVYLCASSLVAAAYEQYFGPGTRLTVT.

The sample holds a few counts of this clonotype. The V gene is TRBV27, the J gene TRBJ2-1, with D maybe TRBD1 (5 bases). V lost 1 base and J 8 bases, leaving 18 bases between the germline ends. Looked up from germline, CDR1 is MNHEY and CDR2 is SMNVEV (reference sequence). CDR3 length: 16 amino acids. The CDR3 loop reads CASSLLGRQGRDEQFF. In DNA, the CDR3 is TGTGCCAGCAGTTTATTAGGCAGGCAGGGTAGAGATGAGCAGTTCTTC.

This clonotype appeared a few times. CDR3 coding DNA: TGTGCCAGCAGCACTGACAGGGGTGGACAAGAGACCCAGTACTTC. Translated, it gives CASSTDRGGQETQYF. The rearrangement uses TRBV7-9 and TRBJ2-5, with TRBD1 identical over 8 bases. Trimming removed 5 bases from V and 2 bases from J; junction bases left unmatched: 7. This CDR3 is 15 amino acids long. Germline V gene data show CDR1 as SEHNR and CDR2 as FQNEAQ (reference sequence). The full variable domain, rest sourced from reference TRBV7-9 and TRBJ2-5, is DTGVSQNPRHKITKRGQNVTFRCDPISEHNRLYWYRQTLGQGPEFLTYFQNEAQLEKSRLLSDRFSAERPKGSFSTLEIQRTEQGDSAMYLCASSTDRGGQETQYFGPGTRLLVL.

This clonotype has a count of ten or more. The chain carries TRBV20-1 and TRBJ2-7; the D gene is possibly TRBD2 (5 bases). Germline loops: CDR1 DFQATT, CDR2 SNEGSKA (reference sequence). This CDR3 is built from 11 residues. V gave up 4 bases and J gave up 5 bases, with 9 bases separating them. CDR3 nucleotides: TGCAGTGCTAAAAGCGGCCACGAGCAGTACTTC. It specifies CSAKSGHEQYF.